A selection of T cell receptor beta chains follows, all from one sample in a study of OX40 agonist ivuxolimab in advanced cancers. Measured with immunoSEQ multiplex PCR; TCRdb has only the in-frame clones, and not every one. The table includes about 83,000 clones, 70% to 90% detected once. The starting material was CD4+ or CD8+ T cells sorted from blood, obtained in a trial of the OX40 agonist ivuxolimab. Receptor source: an adult with an advanced solid tumor such as melanoma, head and neck, liver or kidney cancer. Each CDR3 is given with its conserved first and last residue. The D gene is left open where the match is weak. Expanded clones get a size class; other rows say once, few or many, or leave the size out.

V	D	size	length	J	DNA	CDR3
TRBV19	NA	NA	16	TRBJ1-1	TGTGCCAGTAGGGCCGGCAGGGCAACTCCGAACACTGAAGCTTTCTTT	CASRAGRATPNTEAFF
TRBV7-6	TRBD1	NA	16	TRBJ1-6	TGTGCCAGCAGCGCTGCCGGGACAGGGTTTGGGGGGTCCCTCCACTTT	CASSAAGTGFGGSLHF
TRBV7-9	NA	NA	15	TRBJ2-1	TGTGCCAGCAGCTTAGCGGAAACGGGTCTCAATGAGCAGTTCTTC	CASSLAETGLNEQFF
TRBV6-5	TRBD1	NA	13	TRBJ2-5	TGTGCCAGCAGTCCACACAGGGGAGAGACCCAGTACTTC	CASSPHRGETQYF
TRBV7-2	NA	NA	13	TRBJ2-2	TGTGCCAGCAGCTTTTCAGGCACCGGGGAGCTGTTTTTT	CASSFSGTGELFF
TRBV30	TRBD1	NA	16	TRBJ1-1	TGTGCCTGGAGTGTACTCGGCAGGGGGCGATCCACTGAAGCTTTCTTT	CAWSVLGRGRSTEAFF
TRBV29-1	NA	NA	12	TRBJ2-1	TGCAGCGTTACAACCTGGGGCAATGAGCAGTTCTTC	CSVTTWGNEQFF
TRBV28	TRBD1	few	14	TRBJ1-1	TGTGCCAGCAGCCCTACAGGGGGAAGGGCTGAAGCTTTCTTT	CASSPTGGRAEAFF
TRBV19	TRBD2	once	15	TRBJ2-3	TGTGCCAGTAGTATGACGGCGGGGGGCACAGATACGCAGTATTTT	CASSMTAGGTDTQYF
TRBV19	NA	once	14	TRBJ1-2	TGTGCCAGTAGTATATACGGATTCAGCTATGGCTACACCTTC	CASSIYGFSYGYTF
TRBV5-1	NA	NA	16	TRBJ1-4	TGCGCCAGCAGCTTGGGGTTGACAGAACTCAATGAAAAACTGTTTTTT	CASSLGLTELNEKLFF
TRBV11-2	NA	NA	15	TRBJ2-1	TGTGCCAGCAGCTTAGTCGTCTCTCCCTACAATGAGCAGTTCTTC	CASSLVVSPYNEQFF
TRBV5-3	TRBD1	NA	16	TRBJ2-7	TGTGCCAGAAGCTTGCGTATCTCCAGGGGGCCTTACGAGCAGTACTTC	CARSLRISRGPYEQYF
TRBV21-1	NA	NA	17	TRBJ1-1	TGTGCCAGCAGCAATGTTCGCGGACACCCAGAGATCACTGAAGCTTTCTTT	CASSNVRGHPEITEAFF
TRBV9	NA	once	14	TRBJ1-6	TGTGCCAGCAGCGTAGGGGTCCCCAATTCACCCCTCCACTTT	CASSVGVPNSPLHF
TRBV18	NA	NA	14	TRBJ2-5	TGTGCCAGCTCACCAGTTGCAGGCCAAGAGACCCAGTACTTC	CASSPVAGQETQYF
TRBV7-2	NA	NA	15	TRBJ2-2	TGTGCCAGCAGCTACAGGGGACTGAACACCGGGGAGCTGTTTTTT	CASSYRGLNTGELFF
TRBV6-6	TRBD1	NA	15	TRBJ1-1	TGTGCCAGCAGTTCTCGGACAGGGCAGAACACTGAAGCTTTCTTT	CASSSRTGQNTEAFF
TRBV19	NA	NA	15	TRBJ2-7	TGTGCCAGTAGTATACTAAGGGACCACACCTACGAGCAGTACTTC	CASSILRDHTYEQYF
TRBV2	TRBD2	NA	16	TRBJ2-7	TGTGCCAGCAGTGAACGCGAAGGGACTAGCGGCTACGAGCAGTACTTC	CASSEREGTSGYEQYF
TRBV6-6	NA	NA	14	TRBJ2-7	TGTGCCAGCAGTTGGGCAGGGGGAGGCTACGAGCAGTACTTC	CASSWAGGGYEQYF
TRBV6-1	NA	NA	12	TRBJ2-7	TGTGCCAGCACGGACAGCACACCCGAGCAGTACTTC	CASTDSTPEQYF
TRBV27	TRBD2	NA	18	TRBJ2-3	TGTGCCAGCAGCCGGGAGTCCCTAGCGGGAGCTAGCACAGATACGCAGTATTTT	CASSRESLAGASTDTQYF
TRBV29-1	NA	few	13	TRBJ1-1	TGCAGCGTTGGGGTAGGGTTGGACACTGAAGCTTTCTTT	CSVGVGLDTEAFF
TRBV6-1	NA	NA	15	TRBJ2-7	TGTGCCAGCAGTCCGAGCGCCCTAGGCCCTTACGAGCAGTACTTC	CASSPSALGPYEQYF